A selection of T cell receptor beta chains follows, all from one sample in a study of Ad26.COV2.S vaccination and SARS-CoV-2 variants. Produced via immunoSEQ multiplex PCR; TCRdb's table is partial and in-frame only. The table records roughly 400,000 clones, approximately 91% of them present only once. The sample in question was peripheral blood, obtained in a trial of Ad26.COV2.S vaccine versus placebo. The receptors derive from a person between 18 and 60 years old who received the Ad26.COV2.S COVID-19 vaccine or a placebo. The CDR3 runs from the conserved cysteine through the conserved F or W. A D gene is named only where the DNA matches it firmly. Size is omitted from some rows. Given values are once, few, many or a class for expanded clones.

CASTPVGMPSGNTIYF TGTGCCAGCACCCCTGTGGGCATGCCCTCTGGAAACACCATATATTTT . TRBJ1-3 TRBV2 few
CASGAGGQETQYF TGTGCCAGCGGTGCCGGCGGCCAAGAGACCCAGTACTTC . TRBJ2-5 TRBV9 .
CASGPGLAGEQFF TGTGCTAGTGGCCCGGGACTAGCGGGCGAGCAGTTCTTC TRBD2 TRBJ2-1 TRBV12-5 .
CASERRGVTDTQYF TGTGCCAGCGAGAGGAGGGGGGTAACAGATACGCAGTATTTT . TRBJ2-3 TRBV7-9 .
CASSLDIGETQYF TGTGCCAGCAGCTTGGACATCGGGGAGACCCAGTACTTC . TRBJ2-5 TRBV11-2 .
CASSPQEAGELFF TGTGCCAGCTCACCACAGGAGGCCGGGGAGCTGTTTTTT . TRBJ2-2 TRBV18 .
CASSLGQLYEQYF TGTGCCAGCAGTTTGGGACAACTCTACGAGCAGTACTTC . TRBJ2-7 TRBV12-3/TRBV12-4 few
CASRPIGGRSYEQYF TGTGCCAGCAGACCTATCGGTGGCCGCTCCTACGAGCAGTACTTC . TRBJ2-7 TRBV6-5 .
CASSPIGTSQYF TGTGCCAGCAGCCCAATTGGGACTAGTCAGTACTTC TRBD2 TRBJ2-5 TRBV3-1/TRBV3-2 .
CASSAGANSGNTIYF TGTGCCAGCAGCGCAGGGGCGAACTCTGGAAACACCATATATTTT . TRBJ1-3 TRBV9 .
CASSLNRQGLSYEQYF TGTGCCAGCTCACTAAACCGACAGGGCCTGTCCTACGAGCAGTACTTC TRBD1 TRBJ2-7 TRBV18 .
CASSQGGTFSGNTIYF TGTGCCAGCAGCCAAGGGGGGACTTTTTCTGGAAACACCATATATTTT . TRBJ1-3 TRBV3-1/TRBV3-2 once
CASSTRGQGYSNTGELFF TGTGCCAGCTCAACACGGGGACAGGGCTACTCGAACACCGGGGAGCTGTTTTTT TRBD1 TRBJ2-2 TRBV18 .
CASRAGTLYTEAFF TGTGCCAGCAGGGCCGGAACACTTTACACTGAAGCTTTCTTT . TRBJ1-1 TRBV5-4 .
CAWGPRLDSPLHF TGTGCCTGGGGGCCCCGACTGGATTCACCCCTCCACTTT . TRBJ1-6 TRBV30 .
CASTSERVNTEAFF TGTGCCAGCACGAGCGAAAGAGTGAACACTGAAGCTTTCTTT . TRBJ1-1 TRBV3-1/TRBV3-2 .
CASSPLGGTDTYEQYF TGTGCCAGCAGCCCTTTGGGCGGGACAGACACCTACGAGCAGTACTTC . TRBJ2-7 TRBV5-5 .
CASSLSSSGANVLTF TGTGCCAGCAGCCTCTCGAGCTCTGGGGCCAACGTCCTGACTTTC . TRBJ2-6 TRBV6-2/TRBV6-3 .
CASSLQSSYNEQFF TGCGCCAGCAGCTTGCAAAGCTCCTACAATGAGCAGTTCTTC . TRBJ2-1 TRBV5-1 .
CASSTGQGGTEAFF TGCGCCAGCAGCACCGGACAGGGGGGCACTGAAGCTTTCTTT TRBD1 TRBJ1-1 TRBV5-1 .
CASSLGTGGADTQYF TGTGCCAGCAGCCTCGGGACAGGGGGCGCGGATACGCAGTATTTT TRBD1 TRBJ2-3 TRBV7-9 .
CASTPPSDEQFF TGTGCCAGCACCCCCCCCAGCGATGAGCAGTTCTTC . TRBJ2-1 TRBV6-2/TRBV6-3 .
CASSLGAGGEQNYGYTF TGCGCCAGCAGCTTGGGGGCAGGGGGCGAACAAAACTATGGCTACACCTTC TRBD1 TRBJ1-2 TRBV5-1 .
CATGLAEQFF TGTGCCACCGGACTAGCTGAGCAGTTCTTC TRBD2 TRBJ2-1 TRBV10-3 once
CASSTRGLIKDEQYF TGTGCCAGTAGTACAAGAGGGCTTATCAAGGACGAGCAGTACTTC . TRBJ2-7 TRBV19 few
CASTFEIAGGEQFF TGTGCCAGCACCTTCGAAATAGCGGGGGGTGAGCAGTTCTTC TRBD2 TRBJ2-1 TRBV7-9 .
CARSTGRYGYTF TGTGCCCGTAGTACAGGGAGGTATGGCTACACCTTC . TRBJ1-2 TRBV30 .
CASSLGAYEQFF TGTGCCAGCAGCTTGGGGGCCTATGAGCAGTTCTTC . TRBJ2-1 TRBV5-6 once
CASSLPSPEAFF TGTGCCAGCAGCTTGCCGAGTCCTGAAGCTTTCTTT . TRBJ1-1 TRBV11-2 .
CASSLGDEQYF TGTGCCAGCAGCCTAGGGGACGAGCAGTACTTC . TRBJ2-7 TRBV14 .
CATSRGSPASGFSYEQYF TGTGCCACCAGCAGAGGAAGTCCGGCTAGCGGGTTCTCCTACGAGCAGTACTTC TRBD2 TRBJ2-7 TRBV15 .
CASSCRCTSGLTDTQYF TGTGCCAGCAGCTGCAGGTGCACTAGCGGCCTCACAGATACGCAGTATTTT TRBD2 TRBJ2-3 TRBV7-3 .
CASSPPGGGSYNEQFF TGTGCCAGCAGCCCCCCCGGGGGGGGCTCCTACAATGAGCAGTTCTTC TRBD2 TRBJ2-1 TRBV7-6 .
CASSFGGNQPQHF TGTGCCAGCAGTTTTGGAGGCAATCAGCCCCAGCATTTT . TRBJ1-5 TRBV28 .
CASSSNTGWEKLFF TGTGCCAGCAGCTCGAACACCGGGTGGGAAAAACTGTTTTTT . TRBJ1-4 TRBV11-2 few
CASSQGDRPISGNTIYF TGTGCCAGCAGCCAAGGGGACAGGCCTATCTCTGGAAACACCATATATTTT TRBD1 TRBJ1-3 TRBV3-1/TRBV3-2 .
CASSPGGGHSSYGYTF TGTGCCAGCAGCCCCGGGGGGGGGCATAGCAGCTATGGCTACACCTTC . TRBJ1-2 TRBV5-4 .
CASSEIRKDQPQHF TGTGCCAGCAGTGAAATCAGGAAGGATCAGCCCCAGCATTTT . TRBJ1-5 TRBV6-1 .
CASSPSGGDGYGYTF TGTGCCAGCAGCCCGAGCGGGGGGGATGGCTATGGCTACACCTTC . TRBJ1-2 TRBV7-3 .
CASSLAELGDGYTF TGTGCCAGCAGCTTAGCCGAGTTGGGGGATGGCTACACCTTC . TRBJ1-2 TRBV5-4 .
CASSLRLRGLLYQETQYF TGTGCCAGCAGCTTACGCCTCAGGGGACTTCTGTACCAAGAGACCCAGTACTTC . TRBJ2-5 TRBV7-3 once
CASSADWAGAGNTIYF TGTGCCAGCAGCGCAGACTGGGCCGGGGCTGGAAACACCATATATTTT . TRBJ1-3 TRBV9 .
CASRPLAPQETQYF TGTGCCAGCAGGCCACTAGCGCCCCAAGAGACCCAGTACTTC TRBD2 TRBJ2-5 TRBV6-5 .
CASSLTSGSSYEQYF TGTGCCAGCAGCCTCACTAGCGGGAGCTCCTACGAGCAGTACTTC TRBD2 TRBJ2-7 TRBV9 .
CASSLTSYEQYF TGTGCCAGCAGTCTGACATCCTACGAGCAGTACTTC . TRBJ2-7 TRBV28 .
CASSSGTVPSGNTIYF TGTGCCAGCAGTTCCGGGACAGTACCCTCTGGAAACACCATATATTTT TRBD1 TRBJ1-3 TRBV28 .
CASSRSGTGAWGTEAFF TGTGCCAGCAGCCGATCCGGGACAGGGGCGTGGGGCACTGAAGCTTTCTTT TRBD1 TRBJ1-1 TRBV11-2 .
CASSLAAAGGMNEQFF TGTGCCAGCAGCTTGGCCGCAGCGGGAGGGATGAATGAGCAGTTCTTC TRBD2 TRBJ2-1 TRBV5-4 .
CASSLGQGGYEQYF TGTGCCAGCAGCTTGGGGCAGGGGGGGTACGAGCAGTACTTC . TRBJ2-7 TRBV5-4 .
CASSGRTSGYEQYF TGTGCCAGCAGCGGGCGGACTAGCGGGTACGAGCAGTACTTC TRBD2 TRBJ2-7 TRBV4-2 .
CASSEEGRYNSPLHF TGTGCCAGCAGTGAAGAGGGCCGTTATAATTCACCCCTCCACTTT . TRBJ1-6 TRBV25-1 .
CASRDPREPETQYF TGTGCCAGCAGGGACCCCAGGGAGCCAGAGACCCAGTACTTC . TRBJ2-5 TRBV28 .
CASSVQPGQGYEQYF TGTGCCAGCAGCGTACAACCGGGACAGGGCTACGAGCAGTACTTC TRBD1 TRBJ2-7 TRBV9 .
CASSGGSTDTQYF TGTGCCAGCTCTGGCGGGAGCACAGATACGCAGTATTTT . TRBJ2-3 TRBV7-9 .
CASSPRRQAAYQETQYF TGTGCCAGCAGTCCCAGACGGCAGGCCGCGTACCAAGAGACCCAGTACTTC . TRBJ2-5 TRBV28 .
CASSLSGVNQPQHF TGTGCCAGCAGTTTGTCGGGAGTCAATCAGCCCCAGCATTTT . TRBJ1-5 TRBV28 .
CASSTSFTYRAAGNTIYF TGTGCCAGCAGCACCAGCTTCACCTACAGGGCTGCTGGAAACACCATATATTTT . TRBJ1-3 TRBV7-3 .
CASSEAQAVTFF TGTGCCAGCAGTGAAGCACAGGCGGTTACTTTCTTT . TRBJ1-1 TRBV6-1 once
CASSLGDPSGNTIYF TGTGCCAGCAGCCTTGGGGATCCCTCTGGAAACACCATATATTTT . TRBJ1-3 TRBV6-5 once
CASSRGGQGLYGYTF TGTGCCAGCAGCAGGGGAGGACAGGGGTTATATGGCTACACCTTC TRBD1 TRBJ1-2 TRBV7-6 .